This entry lists 16 T cell receptor beta chains sequenced from one sample in a study of beta chain features in type 1 diabetes. General observations from the study: Among all four CD4+ subsets, Type 1 diabetes patients had TCRB CDR3s that were moderately but significantly shorter.

All of the isolated RNA was reverse transcribed, so expressed TCRB transcripts were sequenced. Repertoires were generated with immunoSEQ multiplex PCR, while TCRdb's copy carries only in-frame clones and drops some. This table holds about 650,000 clones, 12% found once. Their cognate antigens are unknown. The specimen was naive CD4+ T cells from blood. The origin of the receptors is a man aged 25-40 years with type 1 diabetes.

This clone was observed once. CDR3 nucleotides: TGTGCCAGCAGTTGGACAGGGAAGCAGCCCCAGCATTTT. Amino acids: CASSWTGKQPQHF. J is TRBJ1-5 and V is TRBV6-5; 8 nucleotides line up with TRBD1. Trimming removed 4 bases from V and 7 bases from J; junction bases left unmatched: 3. This CDR3 is 13 amino acids long. Germline assignment: CDR1 MNHEY and CDR2 SVGAGI.

To note about this clone: Other nucleotide sequences from this sample produce the same CDR3. The genes are TRBV19 and TRBJ2-1, with 7 bases lining up with TRBD1. Germline loops: CDR1 LNHDA, CDR2 SQIVND (reference sequence). With V trimmed by 0 bases and J by 2 bases, 1 base remained unmatched. The CDR3 is 15 residues long. In DNA, the CDR3 is TGTGCCAGTAGTATAGACAGGGGGACCTACAATGAGCAGTTCTTC. Translation gives CASSIDRGTYNEQFF. The complete variable domain, with remaining parts taken from reference TRBV19 and TRBJ2-1, reads DGGITQSPKYLFRKEGQNVTLSCEQNLNHDAMYWYRQDPGQGLRLIYYSQIVNDFQKGDIAEGYSVSREKKESFPLTVTSAQKNPTAFYLCASSIDRGTYNEQFFGPGTRLTVL.

This clone was seen a few times. The genes are TRBV18 and TRBJ2-5; 13 bases match TRBD2. This CDR3 has 16 amino acids. CDR1 is KGHSH and CDR2 is LQKENI in the germline V gene. Trimming took 4 bases from V and 1 from J; bases not matched to a gene: 3. The CDR3 here is CASSLWTSGGQETQYF. Written as DNA, the CDR3 is TGTGCCAGCTCACTGTGGACTAGCGGGGGCCAAGAGACCCAGTACTTC.

CDR3 coding DNA: TGTGCCTGGAGTGCCGAGGGGGGATCACCCCTCCACTTT. This gives the protein CAWSAEGGSPLHF. The V gene is TRBV30, the J gene TRBJ1-6; tentatively, D is TRBD1 (6 bases). The CDR3 is 13 amino acids. Trimming took off 1 base at V and 10 bases at J, with 11 bases between the two ends. Germline V gene data show CDR1 as GTSNPN and CDR2 as SVGIG (reference sequence).

The CDR3, as DNA: TGTGCCATCAGTTCTGAGGGAGGGGCCCACAATGAGCAGTTCTTC. Amino acids: CAISSEGGAHNEQFF. The V call is TRBV10-3, the J call TRBJ2-1; 7 nucleotides agree with TRBD2. The germline CDR1 and CDR2 sequences are ENHRY and SYGVKD. V shed 5 bases and J 5 bases; nucleotides not matched to a gene: 9. The CDR3 spans 15 residues.

The chain couples TRBV5-4 to TRBJ1-6, with 8 bases fitting TRBD1. The CDR3 has 15 residues. J lost 7 bases, V lost 4 bases, and 7 bases had no gene match. Germline V gene data show CDR1 as SGHNT and CDR2 as YYREEE (reference sequence). The CDR3: CASSPRTGTNSPLHF. For the CDR3, the DNA is TGTGCCAGCAGCCCTAGGACAGGGACCAATTCACCCCTCCACTTT.

The V call is TRBV28, the J call TRBJ2-7; 8 bases line up with TRBD1. The CDR3 runs 13 residues. Per germline, CDR1 MDHEN and CDR2 SYDVKM. Germline trimming cut 11 bases from V and 3 bases from J; bases unmatched to any gene: 9. This chain's CDR3 is CASASGQDYEQYF. The CDR3 nucleotides read TGTGCCTCCGCCTCGGGACAGGACTACGAGCAGTACTTC.

This clone was observed a few times. This sequence joins TRBV6-5 and TRBJ2-7; the D gene could be TRBD1 or TRBD2 (5 bases each). The CDR3 is 13 amino acids. The V gene lost 6 bases and the J gene lost 5 bases, with 14 bases spanning the gap. Germline V gene lookup returns CDR1 MNHEY and CDR2 SVGAGI. CDR3 DNA: TGTGCCAGCAGCAAGGGACGGGCAGACGAGCAGTACTTC. Translating gives CASSKGRADEQYF.

The chain combines TRBV5-1 with TRBJ1-1; 8 nucleotides line up with TRBD1. With V trimmed by 1 base and J by 5 bases, 10 bases remained unmatched. Per germline, CDR1 SGHRS and CDR2 YFSETQ. This CDR3 has 16 residues. CDR3: CASSLMTGASGTEAFF. The DNA for the CDR3 is TGCGCCAGCAGCTTGATGACAGGGGCCAGTGGGACTGAAGCTTTCTTT.

V is TRBV9 and J is TRBJ2-1; 12 positions agree with TRBD2. V lost 0 bases and J lost 7; bases outside the gene matches: 8. The CDR3 runs to 17 residues. The germline CDR1 and CDR2 sequences are SGDLS and YYNGEE. The chain's CDR3 is CASSVALTSGGRNEQFF. The CDR3 DNA reads TGTGCCAGCAGCGTAGCTCTGACTAGCGGGGGAAGGAATGAGCAGTTCTTC.

The chain recombines TRBV4-2 with TRBJ2-3; D is perhaps TRBD2 (6 bases). This CDR3 has 17 residues. Trimming shortened V by 4 bases and J by 2 bases, and 19 bases separated the two germline ends. CDR1 is LGHNA and CDR2 is YNFKEQ in the germline V gene. The CDR3 protein is CASSRAWGGPNTDTQYF. As DNA, the CDR3 is TGTGCCAGCAGCCGCGCATGGGGAGGACCAAACACAGATACGCAGTATTTT.

This clone turned up a few times. Mismatch with germline at one junction end may stem from a read error. This sample also contains other DNA sequences that code for the same CDR3. The gene calls are TRBV2 and TRBJ1-2, with unresolved D. The CDR3 runs to 12 residues. In germline, CDR1 is SNHLY, CDR2 FYNNEI. CDR3 nucleotide sequence: TGTGCCAGCAGGGAAGGTGCCTATGGCTACACCTTC. Amino acid sequence: CASREGAYGYTF. Full variable domain (missing parts from reference TRBV2 and TRBJ1-2): EPEVTQTPSHQVTQMGQEVILRCVPISNHLYFYWYRQILGQKVEFLVSFYNNEISEKSEIFDDQFSVERPDGSNFTLKIRSTKLEDSAMYFCASREGAYGYTFGSGTRLTVV.

This clone was seen a few times. The chain has TRBV11-2 and TRBJ1-1, with a tentative D call TRBD1 (5 bases). Germline loops: CDR1 SGHAT, CDR2 FQNNGV. The CDR3 extends over 14 amino acids. Trimming took 5 bases from V and 4 from J, leaving 14 bases between them. The CDR3 loop reads CASSSLTDRTEAFF. The CDR3 DNA reads as TGTGCCAGCAGCAGTTTGACAGATCGCACTGAAGCTTTCTTT.

A few counts support this clone. The chain is built from TRBV30 and TRBJ2-2, with D perhaps being TRBD1 or TRBD2 (5 bases each). Germline V gene data show CDR1 as GTSNPN and CDR2 as SVGIG (reference sequence). Trimming pared 1 base from V and 0 bases from J, leaving 15 bases between. The CDR3 is 17 residues long. The CDR3 DNA follows: TGTGCCTGGAGTGGAATCCGGGACCGCACGAACACCGGGGAGCTGTTTTTT. Encoded protein: CAWSGIRDRTNTGELFF.

V is TRBV30 and J is TRBJ1-6, with unresolved D. CDR3 length: 15 residues. The V gene lost 7 bases and the J gene lost 0 bases, with 13 bases spanning the gap. Germline V CDR1 and CDR2: GTSNPN, SVGIG (reference sequence). The chain's CDR3 is CASMDGSSYNSPLHF. For the CDR3, the DNA is TGTGCCTCGATGGACGGCAGCTCCTATAATTCACCCCTCCACTTT.

The chain employs TRBV28 and TRBJ1-2; 8 nucleotides line up with TRBD1. The CDR3 is 14 residues long. J lost 2 bases, V lost 4 bases, and 3 bases had no gene match. CDR1 is MDHEN and CDR2 is SYDVKM in the germline V gene. The CDR3 DNA sequence: TGTGCCAGCAGTTCCGGGACAGGCAACTATGGCTACACCTTC. It specifies CASSSGTGNYGYTF.